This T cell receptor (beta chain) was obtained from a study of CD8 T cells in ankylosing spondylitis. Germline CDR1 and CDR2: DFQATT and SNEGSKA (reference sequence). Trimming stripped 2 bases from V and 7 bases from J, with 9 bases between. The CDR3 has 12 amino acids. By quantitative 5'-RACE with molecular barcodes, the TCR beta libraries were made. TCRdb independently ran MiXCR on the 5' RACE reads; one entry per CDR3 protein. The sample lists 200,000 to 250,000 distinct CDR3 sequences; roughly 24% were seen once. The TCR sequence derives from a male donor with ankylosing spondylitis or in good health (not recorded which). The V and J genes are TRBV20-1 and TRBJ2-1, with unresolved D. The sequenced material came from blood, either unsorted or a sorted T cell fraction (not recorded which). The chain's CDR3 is CSARTSWNEQFF. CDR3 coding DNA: TGCAGTGCTAGAACATCTTGGAATGAGCAGTTCTTC.